This TCR beta chain comes out of a study of OX40 agonist ivuxolimab in advanced cancers. Here immunoSEQ multiplex PCR was the method, and the copy in TCRdb shows in-frame clones only, minus some. The sample lists more than 50,000 clones; 75% to 90% were seen once. With regard to this clone: Its specificity is unknown.

The CDR3 is 17 residues long. Per germline, CDR1 SGHVS and CDR2 FNYEAQ. Trimming left V 1 base short and J 2 bases short, with 14 bases between. General study results and limits: Clonal expansion by week 6 occurred in CD4+ and CD8+ blood T cells (at 0.1 to 3.0 mg/kg).

The chain has TRBV7-6 and TRBJ2-2, with D tentatively TRBD2 (5 bases). This TCR was sampled from an adult with an advanced solid tumor such as melanoma, head and neck, liver or kidney cancer. The source material was CD4+ or CD8+ T cells sorted from blood, sampled in a trial of the OX40 agonist ivuxolimab. CDR3 sequence reads: CASSLGVPSLNTGELFF. CDR3 DNA sequence: TGTGCCAGCAGCTTAGGAGTCCCTAGCCTTAACACCGGGGAGCTGTTTTTT.